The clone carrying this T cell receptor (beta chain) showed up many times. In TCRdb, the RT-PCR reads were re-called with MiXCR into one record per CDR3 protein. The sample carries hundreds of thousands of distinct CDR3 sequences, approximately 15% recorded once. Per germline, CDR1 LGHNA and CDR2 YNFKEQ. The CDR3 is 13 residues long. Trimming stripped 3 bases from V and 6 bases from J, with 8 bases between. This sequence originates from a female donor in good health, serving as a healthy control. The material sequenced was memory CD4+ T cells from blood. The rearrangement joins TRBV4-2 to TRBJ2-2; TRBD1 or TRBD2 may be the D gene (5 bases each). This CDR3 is CASSQGPAGELFF. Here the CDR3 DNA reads TGTGCCAGCAGCCAGGGACCGGCCGGGGAGCTGTTTTTT.